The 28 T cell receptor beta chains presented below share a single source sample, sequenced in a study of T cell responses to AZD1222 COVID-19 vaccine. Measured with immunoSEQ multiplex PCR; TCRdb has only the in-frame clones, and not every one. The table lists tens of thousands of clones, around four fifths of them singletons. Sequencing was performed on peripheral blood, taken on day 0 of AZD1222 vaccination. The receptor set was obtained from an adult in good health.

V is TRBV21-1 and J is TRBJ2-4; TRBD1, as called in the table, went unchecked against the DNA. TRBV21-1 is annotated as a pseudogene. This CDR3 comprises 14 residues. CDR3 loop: CASQNRDSKNIQYF. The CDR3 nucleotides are TGTGCCAGCCAGAACCGGGACAGCAAAAACATTCAGTACTTC.

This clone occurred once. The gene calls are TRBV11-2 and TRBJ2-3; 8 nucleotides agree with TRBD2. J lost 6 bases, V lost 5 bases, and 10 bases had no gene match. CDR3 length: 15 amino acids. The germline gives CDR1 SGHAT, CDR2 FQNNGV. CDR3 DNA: TGTGCCAGCAGCCAAGACGGGGGGGCCGGGGATACGCAGTATTTT. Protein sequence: CASSQDGGAGDTQYF.

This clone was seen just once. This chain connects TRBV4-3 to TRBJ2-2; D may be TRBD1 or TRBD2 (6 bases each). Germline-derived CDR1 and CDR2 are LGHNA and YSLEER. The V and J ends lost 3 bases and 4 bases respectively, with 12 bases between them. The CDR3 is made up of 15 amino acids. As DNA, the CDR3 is TGCGCCAGCAGCCAGACCGGGGGCCTCACCGGGGAGCTGTTTTTT. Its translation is CASSQTGGLTGELFF.

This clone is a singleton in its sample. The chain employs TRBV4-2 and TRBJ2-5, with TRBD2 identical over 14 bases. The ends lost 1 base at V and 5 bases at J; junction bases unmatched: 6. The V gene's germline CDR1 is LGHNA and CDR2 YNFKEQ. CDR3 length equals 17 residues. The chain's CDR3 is CASSQGGGLAGEETQYF. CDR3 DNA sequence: TGTGCCAGCAGCCAAGGAGGGGGACTAGCGGGAGAGGAGACCCAGTACTTC.

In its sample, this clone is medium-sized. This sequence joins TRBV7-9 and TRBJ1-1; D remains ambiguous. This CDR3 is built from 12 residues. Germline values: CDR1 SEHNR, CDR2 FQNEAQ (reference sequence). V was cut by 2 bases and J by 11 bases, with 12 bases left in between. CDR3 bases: TGTGCCAGCAGCTTAAAAGACGACGGGGCTTTCTTT. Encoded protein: CASSLKDDGAFF.

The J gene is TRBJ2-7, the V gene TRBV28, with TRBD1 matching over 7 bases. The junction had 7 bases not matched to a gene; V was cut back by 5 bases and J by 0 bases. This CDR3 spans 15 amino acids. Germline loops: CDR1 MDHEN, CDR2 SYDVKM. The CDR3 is CASSIAGTASYEQYF. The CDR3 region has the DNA TGTGCCAGCAGTATCGCCGGGACAGCCTCCTACGAGCAGTACTTC.

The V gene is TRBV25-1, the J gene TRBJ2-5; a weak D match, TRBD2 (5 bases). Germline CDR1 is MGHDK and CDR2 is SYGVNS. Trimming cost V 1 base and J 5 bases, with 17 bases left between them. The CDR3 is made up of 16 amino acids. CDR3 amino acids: CASSEFYIPGEETQYF. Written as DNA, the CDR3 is TGTGCCAGCAGTGAATTCTACATCCCCGGGGAGGAGACCCAGTACTTC.

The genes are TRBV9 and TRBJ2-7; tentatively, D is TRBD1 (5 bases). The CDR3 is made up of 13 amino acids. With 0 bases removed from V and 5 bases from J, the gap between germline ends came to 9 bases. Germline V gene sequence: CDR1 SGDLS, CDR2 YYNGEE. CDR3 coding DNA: TGTGCCAGCAGCGTAGAGGGGTCTGACGAGCAGTACTTC. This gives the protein CASSVEGSDEQYF.

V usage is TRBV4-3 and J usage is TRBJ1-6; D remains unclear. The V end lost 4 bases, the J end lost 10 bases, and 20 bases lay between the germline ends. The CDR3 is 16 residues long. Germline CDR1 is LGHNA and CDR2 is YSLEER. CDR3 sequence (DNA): TGCGCCAGCAGCCGGCGAATGCGACGGCTTGGGTCACCCCTCCACTTT. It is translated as CASSRRMRRLGSPLHF.

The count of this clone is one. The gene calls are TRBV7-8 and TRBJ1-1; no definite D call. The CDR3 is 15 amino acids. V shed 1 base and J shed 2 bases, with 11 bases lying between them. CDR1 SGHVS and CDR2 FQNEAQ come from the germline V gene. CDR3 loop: CASSLVGRVNTEAFF. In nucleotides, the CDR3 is TGTGCCAGCAGCTTAGTGGGAAGGGTCAACACTGAAGCTTTCTTT.

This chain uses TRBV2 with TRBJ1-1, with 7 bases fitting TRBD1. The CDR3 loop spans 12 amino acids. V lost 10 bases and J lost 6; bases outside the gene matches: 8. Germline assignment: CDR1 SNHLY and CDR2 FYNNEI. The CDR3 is CATKTGPAEAFF. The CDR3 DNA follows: TGTGCCACGAAGACAGGGCCAGCTGAAGCTTTCTTT.

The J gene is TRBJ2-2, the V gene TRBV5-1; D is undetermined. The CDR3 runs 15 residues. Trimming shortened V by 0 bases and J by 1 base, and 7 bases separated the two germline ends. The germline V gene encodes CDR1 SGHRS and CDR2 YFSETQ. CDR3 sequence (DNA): TGCGCCAGCAGCTTGGTTATACAGAACACCGGGGAGCTGTTTTTT. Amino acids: CASSLVIQNTGELFF.

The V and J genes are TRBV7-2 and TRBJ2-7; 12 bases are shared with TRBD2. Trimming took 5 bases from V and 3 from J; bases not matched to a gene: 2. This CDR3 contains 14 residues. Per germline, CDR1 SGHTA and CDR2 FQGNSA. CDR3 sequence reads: CASSLGLAGYEQYF. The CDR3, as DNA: TGTGCCAGCAGCCTGGGACTAGCGGGCTACGAGCAGTACTTC.

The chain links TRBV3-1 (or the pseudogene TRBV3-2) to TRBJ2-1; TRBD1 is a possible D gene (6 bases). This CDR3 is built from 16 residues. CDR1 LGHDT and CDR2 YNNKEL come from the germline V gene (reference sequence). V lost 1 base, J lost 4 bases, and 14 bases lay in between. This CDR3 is CASSQGWGHQYNEQFF. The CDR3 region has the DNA TGTGCCAGCAGCCAAGGGTGGGGACACCAATACAATGAGCAGTTCTTC.

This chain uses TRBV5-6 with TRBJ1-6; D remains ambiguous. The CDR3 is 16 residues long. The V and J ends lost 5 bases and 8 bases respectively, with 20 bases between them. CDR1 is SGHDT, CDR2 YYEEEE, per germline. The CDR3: CASRSLLAGLDSPLHF. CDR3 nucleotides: TGTGCCAGCAGGAGCTTGCTCGCAGGCCTCGATTCACCCCTCCACTTT.

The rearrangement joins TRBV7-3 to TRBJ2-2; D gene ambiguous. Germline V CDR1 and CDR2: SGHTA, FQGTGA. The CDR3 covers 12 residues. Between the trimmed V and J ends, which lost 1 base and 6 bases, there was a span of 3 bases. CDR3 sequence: CASSLSAGELFF. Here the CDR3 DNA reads TGTGCCAGCAGCTTAAGTGCCGGGGAGCTGTTTTTT.

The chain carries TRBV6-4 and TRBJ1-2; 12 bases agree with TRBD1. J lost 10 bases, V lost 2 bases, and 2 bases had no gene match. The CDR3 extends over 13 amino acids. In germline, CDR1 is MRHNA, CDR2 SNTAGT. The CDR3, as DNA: TGTGCCAGCAGTGACGGGACAGGGGGCCTCTACACCTTC. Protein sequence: CASSDGTGGLYTF.

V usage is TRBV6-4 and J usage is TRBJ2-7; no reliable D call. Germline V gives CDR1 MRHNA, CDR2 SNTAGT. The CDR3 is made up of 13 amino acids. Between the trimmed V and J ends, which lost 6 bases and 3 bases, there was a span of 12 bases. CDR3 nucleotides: TGTGCCAGCAGGCGGCGGATTAACTACGAGCAGTACTTC. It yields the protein CASRRRINYEQYF.

The CDR3 reads CASSYTSGSTGELFF. The CDR3 coding sequence is TGTGCCAGCAGTTATACTAGCGGGAGTACCGGGGAGCTGTTTTTT. The V gene is TRBV6-5, the J gene TRBJ2-2; 11 bases match TRBD2. The ends lost 3 bases at V and 5 bases at J; junction bases unmatched: 2. This CDR3 comprises 15 residues. The germline gives CDR1 MNHEY, CDR2 SVGAGI.

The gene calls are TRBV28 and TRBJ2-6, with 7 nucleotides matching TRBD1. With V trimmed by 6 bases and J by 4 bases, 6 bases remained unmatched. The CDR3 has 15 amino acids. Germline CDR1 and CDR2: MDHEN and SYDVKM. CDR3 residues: CASSQGVAGANVLTF. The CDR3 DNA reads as TGTGCCAGCAGCCAGGGGGTCGCCGGGGCCAACGTCCTGACTTTC.

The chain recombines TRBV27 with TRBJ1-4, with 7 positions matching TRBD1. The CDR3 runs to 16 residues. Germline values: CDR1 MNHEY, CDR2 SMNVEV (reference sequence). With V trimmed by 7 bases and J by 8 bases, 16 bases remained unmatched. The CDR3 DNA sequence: TGTGCCAGCACGAAGGGGGCGGGACCCGTAAGGGAAAAACTGTTTTTT. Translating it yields CASTKGAGPVREKLFF. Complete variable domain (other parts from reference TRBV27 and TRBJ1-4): EAQVTQNPRYLITVTGKKLTVTCSQNMNHEYMSWYRQDPGLGLRQIYYSMNVEVTDKGDVPEGYKVSRKEKRNFPLILESPSPNQTSLYFCASTKGAGPVREKLFFGSGTQLSVL.

Written as DNA, the CDR3 is TGCGCCAGCAGCCAAGAGCCCATCGGGACAGATATGAACACTGAAGCTTTCTTT. It encodes CASSQEPIGTDMNTEAFF. The chain employs TRBV4-3 and TRBJ1-1, with 7 bases that match TRBD1. The germline gives CDR1 LGHNA, CDR2 YSLEER. Unmatched junction bases numbered 10, after V lost 0 bases and J lost 0 bases. The CDR3 contains 18 residues.

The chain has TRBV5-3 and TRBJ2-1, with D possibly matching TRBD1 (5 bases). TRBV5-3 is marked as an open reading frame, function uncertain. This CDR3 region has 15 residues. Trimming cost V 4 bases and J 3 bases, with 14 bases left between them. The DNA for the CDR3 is TGTGCCAGAAGCCTGGACACCGACTTCTACAATGAGCAGTTCTTC. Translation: CARSLDTDFYNEQFF.

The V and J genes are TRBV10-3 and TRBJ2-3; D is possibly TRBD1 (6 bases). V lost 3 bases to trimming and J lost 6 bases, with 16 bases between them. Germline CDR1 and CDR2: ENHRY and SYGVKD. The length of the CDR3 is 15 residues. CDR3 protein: CAISEAGQFEDTQYF. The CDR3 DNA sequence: TGTGCCATCAGTGAAGCCGGACAGTTTGAGGATACGCAGTATTTT.

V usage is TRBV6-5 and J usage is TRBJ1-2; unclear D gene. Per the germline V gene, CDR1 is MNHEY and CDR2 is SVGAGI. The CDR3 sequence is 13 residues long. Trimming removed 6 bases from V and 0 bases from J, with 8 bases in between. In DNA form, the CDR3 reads TGTGCCAGCAGCCTAGAAGCTAACTATGGCTACACCTTC. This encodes CASSLEANYGYTF.

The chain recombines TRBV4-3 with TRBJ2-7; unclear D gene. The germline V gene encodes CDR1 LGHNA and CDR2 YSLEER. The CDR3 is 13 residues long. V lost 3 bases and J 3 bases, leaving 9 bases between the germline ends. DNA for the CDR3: TGCGCCAGCAGCCAGGCAGTGAACTACGAGCAGTACTTC. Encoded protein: CASSQAVNYEQYF.

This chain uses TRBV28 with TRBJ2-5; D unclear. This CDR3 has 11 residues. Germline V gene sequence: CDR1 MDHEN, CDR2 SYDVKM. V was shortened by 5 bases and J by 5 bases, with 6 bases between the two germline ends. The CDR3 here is CASSVWETQYF. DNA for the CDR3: TGTGCCAGCAGTGTGTGGGAGACCCAGTACTTC.

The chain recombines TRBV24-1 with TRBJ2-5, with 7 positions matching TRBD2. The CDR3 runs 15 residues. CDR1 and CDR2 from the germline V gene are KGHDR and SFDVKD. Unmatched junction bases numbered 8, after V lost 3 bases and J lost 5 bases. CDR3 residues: CATSDATSPGETQYF. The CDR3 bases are TGTGCCACCAGTGATGCGACTAGCCCCGGGGAGACCCAGTACTTC.